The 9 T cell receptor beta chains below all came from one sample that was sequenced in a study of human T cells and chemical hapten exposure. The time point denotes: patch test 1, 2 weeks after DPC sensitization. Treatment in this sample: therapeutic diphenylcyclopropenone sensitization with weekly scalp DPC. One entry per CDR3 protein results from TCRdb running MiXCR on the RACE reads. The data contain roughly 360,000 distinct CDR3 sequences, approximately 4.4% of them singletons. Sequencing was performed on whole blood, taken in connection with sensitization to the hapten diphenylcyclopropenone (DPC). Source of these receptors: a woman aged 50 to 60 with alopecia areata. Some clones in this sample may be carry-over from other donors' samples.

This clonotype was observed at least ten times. The CDR3 nucleotides are TGTGCCAGCAGCCCGGGACAGGGGGCCGAGGGGCCCCAGCATTTT. Encoded protein: CASSPGQGAEGPQHF. The chain joins TRBV7-9 to TRBJ1-5; 12 bases align to TRBD1. V was pared by 5 bases and J by 9 bases, with 8 bases of the junction left unmatched. This CDR3 contains 15 residues. Germline values: CDR1 SEHNR, CDR2 FQNEAQ (reference sequence). Based on the CDR3 plus reference TRBV7-9 and TRBJ1-5, the full variable domain is DTGVSQNPRHKITKRGQNVTFRCDPISEHNRLYWYRQTLGQGPEFLTYFQNEAQLEKSRLLSDRFSAERPKGSFSTLEIQRTEQGDSAMYLCASSPGQGAEGPQHFGDGTRLSIL.

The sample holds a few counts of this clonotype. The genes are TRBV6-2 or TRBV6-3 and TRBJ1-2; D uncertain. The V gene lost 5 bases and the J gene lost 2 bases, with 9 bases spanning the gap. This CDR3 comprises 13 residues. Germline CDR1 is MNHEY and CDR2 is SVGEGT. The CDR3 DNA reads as TGTGCCAGCAGTCCAGCTCTCAACTATGGCTACACCTTC. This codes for CASSPALNYGYTF.

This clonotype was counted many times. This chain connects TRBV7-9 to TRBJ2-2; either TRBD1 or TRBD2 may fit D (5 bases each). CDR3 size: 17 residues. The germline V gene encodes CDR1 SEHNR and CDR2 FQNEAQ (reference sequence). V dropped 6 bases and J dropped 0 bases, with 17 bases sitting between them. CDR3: CASSLGRLAANTGELFF. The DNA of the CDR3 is TGTGCCAGCAGTCTGGGACGGCTAGCTGCGAACACCGGGGAGCTGTTTTTT.

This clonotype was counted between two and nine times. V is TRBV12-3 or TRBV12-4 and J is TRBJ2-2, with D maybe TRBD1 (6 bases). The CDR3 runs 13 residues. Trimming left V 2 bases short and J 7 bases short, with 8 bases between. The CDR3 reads CASSLLRGGELFF. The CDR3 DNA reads TGTGCCAGCAGTTTACTCAGGGGCGGGGAGCTGTTTTTT.

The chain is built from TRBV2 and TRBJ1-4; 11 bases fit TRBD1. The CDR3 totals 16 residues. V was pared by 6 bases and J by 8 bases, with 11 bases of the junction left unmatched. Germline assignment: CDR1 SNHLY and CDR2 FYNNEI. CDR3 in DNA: TGTGCCAGCAGGCCCCCTTCCCGGGACAGGGGGGAAAAACTGTTTTTT. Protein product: CASRPPSRDRGEKLFF.

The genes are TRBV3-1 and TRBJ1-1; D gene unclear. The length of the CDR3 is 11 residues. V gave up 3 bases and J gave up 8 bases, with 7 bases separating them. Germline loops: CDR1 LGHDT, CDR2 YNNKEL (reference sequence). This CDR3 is CASSQSGEAFF. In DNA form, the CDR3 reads TGTGCCAGCAGCCAGAGCGGGGAAGCTTTCTTT.

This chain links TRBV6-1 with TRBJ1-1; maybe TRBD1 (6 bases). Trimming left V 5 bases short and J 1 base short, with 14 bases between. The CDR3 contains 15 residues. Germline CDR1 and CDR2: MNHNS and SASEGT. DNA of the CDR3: TGTGCCAGCAGTTCACCGGGGGGGCGGAACACTGAAGCTTTCTTT. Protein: CASSSPGGRNTEAFF.

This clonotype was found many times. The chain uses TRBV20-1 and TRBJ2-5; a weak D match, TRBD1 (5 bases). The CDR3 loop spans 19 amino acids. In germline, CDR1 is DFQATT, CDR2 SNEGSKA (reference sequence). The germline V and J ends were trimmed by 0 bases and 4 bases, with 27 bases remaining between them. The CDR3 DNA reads TGCAGTGCTAGAGATCATATCAAGGGGCAGGGATGGGTCCTAGAGACCCAGTACTTC. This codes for CSARDHIKGQGWVLETQYF.

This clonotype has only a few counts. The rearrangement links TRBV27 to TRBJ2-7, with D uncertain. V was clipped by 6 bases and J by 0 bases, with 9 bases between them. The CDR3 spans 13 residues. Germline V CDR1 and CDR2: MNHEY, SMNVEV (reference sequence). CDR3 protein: CASRKSNSYEQYF. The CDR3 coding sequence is TGTGCCAGCAGAAAATCGAACTCCTACGAGCAGTACTTC.